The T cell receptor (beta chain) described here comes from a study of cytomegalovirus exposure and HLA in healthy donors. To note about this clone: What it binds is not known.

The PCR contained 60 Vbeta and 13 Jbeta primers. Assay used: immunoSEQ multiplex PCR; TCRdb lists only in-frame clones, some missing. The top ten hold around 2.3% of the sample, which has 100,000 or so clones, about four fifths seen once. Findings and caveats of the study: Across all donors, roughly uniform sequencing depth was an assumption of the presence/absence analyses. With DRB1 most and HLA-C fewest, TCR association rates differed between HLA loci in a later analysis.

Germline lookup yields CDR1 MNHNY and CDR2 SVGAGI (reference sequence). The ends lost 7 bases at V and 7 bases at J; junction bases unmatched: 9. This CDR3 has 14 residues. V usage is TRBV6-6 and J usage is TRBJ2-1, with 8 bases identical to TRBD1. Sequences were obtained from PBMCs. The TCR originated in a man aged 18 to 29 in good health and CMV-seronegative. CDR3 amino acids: CASTHLQGGNEQFF. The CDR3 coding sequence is TGTGCCAGCACACACCTACAGGGGGGAAATGAGCAGTTCTTC.